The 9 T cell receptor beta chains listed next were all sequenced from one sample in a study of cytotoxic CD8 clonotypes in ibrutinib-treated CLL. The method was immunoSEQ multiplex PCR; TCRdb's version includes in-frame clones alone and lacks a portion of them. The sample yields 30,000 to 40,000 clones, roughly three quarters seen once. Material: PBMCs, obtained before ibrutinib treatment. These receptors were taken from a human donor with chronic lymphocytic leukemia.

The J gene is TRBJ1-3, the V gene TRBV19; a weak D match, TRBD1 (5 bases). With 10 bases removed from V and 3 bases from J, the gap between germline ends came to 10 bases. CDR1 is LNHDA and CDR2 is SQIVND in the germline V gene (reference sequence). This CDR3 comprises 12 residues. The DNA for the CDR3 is TGTGCCACATGGACACTTGGAAACACCATATATTTT. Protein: CATWTLGNTIYF.

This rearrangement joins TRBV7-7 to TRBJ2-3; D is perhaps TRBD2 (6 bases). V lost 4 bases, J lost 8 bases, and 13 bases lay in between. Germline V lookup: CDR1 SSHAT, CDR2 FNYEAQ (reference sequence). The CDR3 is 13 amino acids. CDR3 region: CASSSGSLSTQYF. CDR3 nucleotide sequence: TGTGCCAGCAGCTCCGGGAGCCTATCTACGCAGTATTTT.

CDR3 sequence: CASSQERGMFNYGYTF. The CDR3 DNA reads as TGTGCCAGCAGCCAAGAAAGGGGGATGTTTAACTATGGCTACACCTTC. The chain carries TRBV4-2 and TRBJ1-2; a possible D gene is TRBD1 (6 bases). CDR1 is LGHNA, CDR2 YNFKEQ, per germline. With 0 bases removed from V and 1 base from J, the gap between germline ends came to 12 bases. The CDR3 loop spans 16 amino acids.

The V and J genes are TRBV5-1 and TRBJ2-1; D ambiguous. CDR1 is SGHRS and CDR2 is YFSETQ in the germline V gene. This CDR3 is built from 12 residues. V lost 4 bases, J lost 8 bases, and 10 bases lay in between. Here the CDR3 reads CASSRDTYEQFF. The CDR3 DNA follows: TGCGCCAGCAGCCGCGACACCTATGAGCAGTTCTTC.

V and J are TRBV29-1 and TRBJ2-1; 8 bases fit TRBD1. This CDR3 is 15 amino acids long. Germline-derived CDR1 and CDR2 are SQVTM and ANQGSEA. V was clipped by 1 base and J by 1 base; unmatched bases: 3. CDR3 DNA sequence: TGCAGCGTTGAAGTCAGACAGGGGTCCTACAATGAGCAGTTCTTC. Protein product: CSVEVRQGSYNEQFF.

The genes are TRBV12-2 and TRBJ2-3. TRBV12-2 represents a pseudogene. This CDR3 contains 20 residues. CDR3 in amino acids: CASRSRVCGRMLRCTDTQYF. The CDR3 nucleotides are TGTGCAAGTCGCTCAAGGGTTTGCGGACGGATGTTGCGGTGCACAGATACGCAGTATTTT.

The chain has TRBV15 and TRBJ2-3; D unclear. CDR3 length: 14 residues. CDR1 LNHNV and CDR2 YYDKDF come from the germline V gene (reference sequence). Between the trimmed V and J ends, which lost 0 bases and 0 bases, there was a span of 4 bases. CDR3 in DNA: TGTGCCACCAGCAGAGATCTCAGCACAGATACGCAGTATTTT. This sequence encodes CATSRDLSTDTQYF.

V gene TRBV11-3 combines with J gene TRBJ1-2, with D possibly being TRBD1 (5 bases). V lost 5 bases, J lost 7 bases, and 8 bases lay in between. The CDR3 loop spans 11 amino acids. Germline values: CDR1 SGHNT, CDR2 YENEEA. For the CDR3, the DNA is TGTGCCAGCAGCCAAGGGGTTGGCTACACCTTC. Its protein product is CASSQGVGYTF.

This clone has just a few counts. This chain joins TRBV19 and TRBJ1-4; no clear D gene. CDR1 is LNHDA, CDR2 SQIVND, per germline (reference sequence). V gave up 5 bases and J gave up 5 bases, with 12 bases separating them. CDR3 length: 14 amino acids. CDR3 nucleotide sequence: TGTGCCAGTAGTGTAGGGCAGCAGAATGAAAAACTGTTTTTT. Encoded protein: CASSVGQQNEKLFF.